The TCR beta chain under discussion was sequenced for a study of human thymus T cells. Study-wide points: What related research reported was that thymic repertoires overlapped highly among unrelated individuals. Usage of V and J genes appeared biased in thymic and blood repertoires.

The protocol was immunoSEQ multiplex PCR, while the TCRdb copy is restricted to in-frame clones and leaves out a portion. The sample lists tens of thousands of clones, 85% to 95% occurring once. Notes on this clone: The target antigen is unknown.

During corrective heart surgery, resections were taken, and the thymus tissue came from them. Donation came from healthy Finnish infants having corrective surgery for congenital heart defects. The sequenced material came from thymus tissue. This clonotype was obtained from a girl under three years old with a congenital heart defect but otherwise immunologically healthy.

Here the CDR3 DNA reads TGTGCCAGCAGTGACGGGACAGGGGATGGCTACACCTTC. Residues: CASSDGTGDGYTF. This chain connects TRBV27 to TRBJ1-2; TRBD1 matches 10 bases. The CDR3 sequence is 13 residues long. J lost 6 bases, V lost 5 bases, and 3 bases had no gene match. Germline V gene sequence: CDR1 MNHEY, CDR2 SMNVEV (reference sequence).